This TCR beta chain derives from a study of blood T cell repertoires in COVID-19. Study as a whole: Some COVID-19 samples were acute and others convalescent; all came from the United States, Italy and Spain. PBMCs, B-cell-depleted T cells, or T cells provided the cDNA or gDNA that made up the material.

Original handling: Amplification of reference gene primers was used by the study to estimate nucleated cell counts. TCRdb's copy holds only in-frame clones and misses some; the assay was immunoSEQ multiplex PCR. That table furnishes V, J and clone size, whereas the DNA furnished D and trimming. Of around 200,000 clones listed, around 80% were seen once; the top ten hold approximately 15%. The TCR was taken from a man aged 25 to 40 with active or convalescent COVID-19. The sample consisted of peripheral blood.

Written as DNA, the CDR3 is TGTGCCAGCTCACAGGTTGCAGGGGAGGGTGAAGCTTTCTTT. Its protein is CASSQVAGEGEAFF. The chain joins TRBV18 to TRBJ1-1; D possibly corresponds to TRBD1 (6 bases). The germline gives CDR1 KGHSH, CDR2 LQKENI. This CDR3 comprises 14 residues. The germline V and J ends were trimmed by 4 bases and 7 bases, with 16 bases remaining between them.